This T cell receptor (beta chain) was sequenced during a study of OX40 agonist ivuxolimab in advanced cancers. Notes on the study in general: More expanded clones were found, on average, in CD8+ than in CD4+ T cells.

With regard to this clone: The antigen is unknown.

Germline CDR1 SGHAT, CDR2 FQNNGV. The V gene lost 4 bases and the J gene lost 2 bases, with 5 bases spanning the gap. The CDR3 runs 12 residues. TCRdb's table, derived via immunoSEQ multiplex PCR, lists solely in-frame clones and lacks some. The repertoire holds 85,000 to 120,000 clones, with approximately 90% as singletons. This clonotype originated in an adult with an advanced solid tumor such as melanoma, head and neck, liver or kidney cancer. V and J are TRBV11-2 and TRBJ1-2; no reliable D call. Sequencing was performed on CD4+ or CD8+ T cells sorted from blood, taken in a trial of the OX40 agonist ivuxolimab. The chain's CDR3 is CASSSENYGYTF. The CDR3, as DNA: TGTGCCAGCAGCTCAGAAAACTATGGCTACACCTTC.